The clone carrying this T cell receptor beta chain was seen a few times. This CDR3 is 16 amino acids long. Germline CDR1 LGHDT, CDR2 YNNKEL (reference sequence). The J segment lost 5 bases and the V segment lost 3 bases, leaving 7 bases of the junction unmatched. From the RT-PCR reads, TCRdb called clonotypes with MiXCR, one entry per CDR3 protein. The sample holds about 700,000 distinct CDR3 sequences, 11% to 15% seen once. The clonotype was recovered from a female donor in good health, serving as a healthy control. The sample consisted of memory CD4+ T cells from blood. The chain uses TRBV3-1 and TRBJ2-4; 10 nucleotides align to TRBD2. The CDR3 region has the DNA TGTGCCAGCAGCCAGTTGGGACTAGCGTCCCAAAACATTCAGTACTTC. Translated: CASSQLGLASQNIQYF.